This passage covers 9 T cell receptor beta chains from one sample sequenced in a study of T cells expressing NK-cell markers. Each CDR3 protein gets one entry in TCRdb, which reprocessed the 5' RACE reads and gives no DNA. The sample table sets out 350,000 to 400,000 distinct CDR3 sequences. The source material was blood T cells: a sorted CD56 or NKG2C T cell subset, CD4+ or CD8+ T cells, or bulk PBMC T cells (not recorded which). Every receptor here comes from a woman aged 45-60 years in good health.

The CDR3 here is CASSQDGAGGADTQYF. This chain connects TRBV14 to TRBJ2-3; as DNA is missing, the TRBD2 call by TCRdb cannot be tested. The CDR3 covers 16 residues. Germline assignment: CDR1 SGHDN and CDR2 FVKESK.

The gene calls are TRBV4-1 and TRBJ2-7; TCRdb indicates TRBD1, and absent DNA this call remains unverified. The CDR3 sequence is 17 residues long. From germline, CDR1 is MGHRA and CDR2 YSYEKL. This chain's CDR3 is CASSHPNGGQGANEQYF.

The chain carries TRBV12-3 or TRBV12-4 and TRBJ1-2. The CDR3 runs 13 residues. The CDR3 here is CASSTVVHNGYTF.

The gene calls are TRBV28 and TRBJ2-7; the D call of TRBD1 rests on TCRdb alone, since no DNA is present to check it. Per germline, CDR1 MDHEN and CDR2 SYDVKM. This CDR3 is 15 amino acids long. CDR3: CASSNTGTGLYEQYF.

The chain is built from TRBV27 and TRBJ1-3; TCRdb selects TRBD1, and the lack of DNA leaves this call unchecked. This CDR3 contains 14 residues. CDR1 is MNHEY and CDR2 is SMNVEV in the germline V gene (reference sequence). The CDR3 sequence is CASSLTGKGNTIYF.

The V gene is TRBV14, the J gene TRBJ2-5; the TRBD1 assignment by TCRdb is unverifiable without DNA. CDR1 is SGHDN and CDR2 is FVKESK in the germline V gene. CDR3 length equals 13 residues. The CDR3: CASRTAGGETQYF.

The chain has TRBV12-3 or TRBV12-4 and TRBJ2-2. This CDR3 has 13 amino acids. The CDR3 loop reads CASNLQLTGELFF.

The rearrangement joins TRBV12-3 or TRBV12-4 to TRBJ1-2; TCRdb names TRBD1, which stays unverified in the absence of DNA. This CDR3 has 16 amino acids. The CDR3 region is CASSLDPFTGKGGYTF.

This sequence joins TRBV7-9 and TRBJ2-4. The CDR3 has 16 amino acids. Germline V gives CDR1 SEHNR, CDR2 FQNEAQ (reference sequence). This CDR3 reads CASSLVQATLKNIQYF.